The entry below describes one TCR beta chain. Its cognate antigen is unknown. J was trimmed by 4 bases and V by 5 bases; bases with no gene match: 9. The CDR3 consists of 16 residues. The germline CDR1 and CDR2 sequences are SGHVS and FQNEAQ. The sample belongs to a study of post-analysis software for immune sequencing data. Background on the study: Relapsing-remitting, secondary progressive and progressive-relapsing multiple sclerosis were all included among the disease courses.

Study results and limitations: By F measure, samples from a shared preparation batch strongly co-clustered. Multiple sclerosis patients had significantly lower normalized Chao1 diversity than controls. TRBV segments more frequent in patients than in controls numbered several and included TRBV5-6, TRBV5-1 and TRBV20-1.

TCR beta cDNA libraries had unique molecular identifiers. From roughly 1 to 10 million T cells, 400,000 to 550,000 cDNA molecules were obtained. TCRdb redid the calling of the PCR reads with MiXCR, one entry per CDR3 protein. There are hundreds of thousands of distinct CDR3 sequences in the sample; 44% occur only once, and around 1.7% lies in the top ten. Sequencing was carried out using blood. This clonotype was obtained from a girl between 10 and 17 years old with multiple sclerosis. The chain recombines TRBV7-8 with TRBJ2-1; 9 nucleotides match TRBD2. CDR3 in DNA: TGTGCCAGCAGCAACCGTCGACTAGCGGATTACAATGAGCAGTTCTTC. It codes for CASSNRRLADYNEQFF.